Below, one T cell receptor (beta chain) is given with its context. As processed by the authors: Amplification with reference gene primers provided the estimates of nucleated cell counts. Repertoires were generated with immunoSEQ multiplex PCR, while TCRdb's copy carries only in-frame clones and drops some. That table is the source of V, J and clone size, and D and trimming were worked out from the DNA. The sample has about 97,000 clones, roughly nine tenths seen once. The record originates from a study of blood T cell repertoires in COVID-19. Study summary: Specimens from acute and convalescent COVID-19 originated in the United States, Italy and Spain. From T cells, B-cell-depleted T cells, or PBMCs came the material, which was cDNA or gDNA.

The TCR sequence derives from a man aged 50 to 60 with acute or convalescent COVID-19. The sequencing sample was made of peripheral blood.

CDR3 amino acids: CASSTLSGTRRYF. CDR3 coding DNA: TGTGCCAGCAGTACATTATCCGGGACTAGAAGGTATTTT. The rearrangement joins TRBV3-1 (or the pseudogene TRBV3-2) to TRBJ2-3; TRBD2 agrees at 8 bases. Germline CDR1 LGHDT, CDR2 YNNKEL (reference sequence). The ends lost 6 bases at V and 14 bases at J; junction bases unmatched: 13. The CDR3 sequence is 13 residues long.